The 31 T cell receptor beta chains reported below all come from one sample, sequenced in a study of T cell responses to AZD1222 COVID-19 vaccine. Assay used: immunoSEQ multiplex PCR; TCRdb lists only in-frame clones, some missing. Of over 150,000 clones in the sample, about 90% were seen once. Here the sequenced sample was peripheral blood, taken on day 0 of MenACWY control vaccination. These receptors were collected from an adult in good health.

V gene TRBV14 combines with J gene TRBJ1-3; D remains ambiguous. V gave up 2 bases and J gave up 0 bases, with 5 bases separating them. CDR3 length: 14 amino acids. Germline V CDR1 and CDR2: SGHDN, FVKESK. In DNA form, the CDR3 reads TGTGCCAGCAGCCAACTACTCTCTGGAAACACCATATATTTT. This encodes CASSQLLSGNTIYF. The complete variable domain, with remaining parts taken from reference TRBV14 and TRBJ1-3, reads EAGVTQFPSHSVIEKGQTVTLRCDPISGHDNLYWYRRVMGKEIKFLLHFVKESKQDESGMPNNRFLAERTGGTYSTLKVQPAELEDSGVYFCASSQLLSGNTIYFGEGSWLTVV.

The CDR3 reads CASSPRRGVPNEKLFF. CDR3 in DNA: TGTGCCAGCAGCCCTCGCCGGGGGGTCCCTAATGAAAAACTGTTTTTT. The chain uses TRBV5-4 and TRBJ1-4; D perhaps matches TRBD1 (5 bases). V was cut by 4 bases and J by 3 bases, with 16 bases left in between. The CDR3 is 16 amino acids. Per the germline V gene, CDR1 is SGHNT and CDR2 is YYREEE (reference sequence).

V gene TRBV24-1 combines with J gene TRBJ2-1; 9 bases match TRBD2. Germline V gene lookup returns CDR1 KGHDR and CDR2 SFDVKD. This CDR3 comprises 14 residues. V shed 8 bases and J 9 bases; nucleotides not matched to a gene: 10. The CDR3 DNA reads as TGTGCCACCAAAGCGGCTAGCGGGATGGGTGAGCAGTTCTTC. Translating it yields CATKAASGMGEQFF.

The V and J genes are TRBV6-5 and TRBJ2-1; 7 nucleotides line up with TRBD2. Trimming took 7 bases from V and 10 from J; bases not matched to a gene: 16. CDR1 MNHEY and CDR2 SVGAGI come from the germline V gene. The CDR3 totals 15 residues. CDR3 amino acids: CASTSTVGGTPEQFF. The CDR3 DNA reads TGTGCCAGCACTTCCACCGTCGGGGGGACCCCGGAGCAGTTCTTC.

The V gene is TRBV4-3, the J gene TRBJ2-7; 8 nucleotides align to TRBD1. This CDR3 spans 15 amino acids. Germline CDR1 is LGHNA and CDR2 is YSLEER. V lost 1 base, J lost 1 base, and 3 bases stayed unmatched. CDR3 DNA sequence: TGCGCCAGCAGCCAAGGACAGGGGCTATCCTACGAGCAGTACTTC. Amino acid sequence: CASSQGQGLSYEQYF.

The chain links TRBV5-1 to TRBJ2-6; 8 nucleotides match TRBD1. This CDR3 spans 15 amino acids. With 7 bases clipped from V and 3 bases from J, the junction kept 6 bases outside the gene matches. Germline CDR1 reads SGHRS; CDR2 reads YFSETQ. CDR3 DNA: TGCGCCAGCGGGCCAGGGGGCGGTGGGGCCAACGTCCTGACTTTC. Its translation is CASGPGGGGANVLTF.

The chain couples TRBV28 to TRBJ2-1, with 12 bases lining up with TRBD2. The CDR3 is made up of 15 amino acids. V gave up 6 bases and J gave up 7 bases; unmatched junction bases: 7. Germline V gene data show CDR1 as MDHEN and CDR2 as SYDVKM. CDR3 sequence reads: CASRRGLAGKNEQFF. The CDR3 nucleotides read TGTGCCAGCAGACGGGGACTAGCGGGCAAAAATGAGCAGTTCTTC.

The V call is TRBV10-2, the J call TRBJ1-3, with TRBD1 matching 9 bases. Germline CDR1 WSHSY, CDR2 SAAADI. V lost 7 bases, J lost 0 bases, and 4 bases stayed unmatched. This CDR3 has 15 residues. The CDR3 DNA follows: TGCGCCAGCACCTCGGACAGGGGCTCTGGAAACACCATATATTTT. Protein sequence: CASTSDRGSGNTIYF.

The chain joins TRBV10-1 to TRBJ2-1; a possible D gene is TRBD1 (5 bases). The CDR3 consists of 14 residues. From germline, CDR1 is WNHNN and CDR2 SYGVQD (reference sequence). The germline V and J ends were trimmed by 4 bases and 6 bases, with 13 bases remaining between them. This CDR3 is CASSAAGLSNEQFF. In nucleotides, the CDR3 is TGCGCCAGCAGTGCCGCAGGGTTAAGCAATGAGCAGTTCTTC.

The chain uses TRBV4-3 and TRBJ2-1; no definite D call. Germline CDR1 LGHNA, CDR2 YSLEER. Deletions cut 0 bases from V and 3 bases from J, with 15 bases between. The CDR3 loop spans 17 amino acids. CDR3 coding DNA: TGCGCCAGCAGCCAAGAGCCCCCTGTGTCTAGCTACAATGAGCAGTTCTTC. Translated: CASSQEPPVSSYNEQFF.

The chain combines TRBV9 with TRBJ2-2; D is undetermined. Germline V CDR1 and CDR2: SGDLS, YYNGEE. Between the trimmed V and J ends, which lost 7 bases and 7 bases, there was a span of 14 bases. CDR3 length: 13 amino acids. CDR3 sequence (DNA): TGTGCCAGCGGGCAGAACTCCCACGGGGAGCTGTTTTTT. This gives the protein CASGQNSHGELFF.

The V gene is TRBV9, the J gene TRBJ1-1, with 9 bases identical to TRBD1. The CDR3 totals 14 residues. The germline V gene has CDR1 SGDLS and CDR2 YYNGEE. V dropped 4 bases and J dropped 5; count of bases not matched to a gene: 6. CDR3 bases: TGTGCCAGCAGCCCCCGGGACAGGGTGACTGAAGCTTTCTTT. The encoded protein is CASSPRDRVTEAFF.

Only one count was recorded for this clone. The chain is built from TRBV6-5 and TRBJ2-5; 9 nucleotides align to TRBD2. CDR3 size: 15 residues. Germline V gene sequence: CDR1 MNHEY, CDR2 SVGAGI. The trim removed 0 bases at V and 4 bases at J, leaving 3 bases unmatched. The CDR3 is CASSYSIAGAETQYF. The CDR3 region has the DNA TGTGCCAGCAGTTACTCGATAGCGGGAGCAGAGACCCAGTACTTC.

This clone was picked up a small number of times. The chain links TRBV24-1 to TRBJ1-2; the D gene is possibly TRBD1 (5 bases). V shed 4 bases and J shed 5 bases, with 13 bases lying between them. Germline lookup yields CDR1 KGHDR and CDR2 SFDVKD. This CDR3 spans 14 amino acids. The CDR3: CATSDPDTTYGYTF. CDR3 bases: TGTGCCACCAGTGACCCGGACACAACTTATGGCTACACCTTC.

The rearrangement joins TRBV6-5 to TRBJ2-7, with TRBD1 identical over 7 bases. V lost 4 bases, J lost 2 bases, and 5 bases stayed unmatched. There are 14 residues in the CDR3. The germline CDR1 and CDR2 sequences are MNHEY and SVGAGI. The CDR3 sequence is CASSFGTAPYEQYF. CDR3 DNA sequence: TGTGCCAGCAGTTTCGGGACAGCACCCTACGAGCAGTACTTC.

The chain has TRBV18 and TRBJ2-2; 10 bases are shared with TRBD1. With V trimmed by 2 bases and J by 4 bases, 1 base remained unmatched. This CDR3 has 15 amino acids. Germline V gene data show CDR1 as KGHSH and CDR2 as LQKENI. CDR3 in amino acids: CASSPRTGGTGELFF. DNA for the CDR3: TGTGCCAGCTCACCAAGGACAGGGGGCACCGGGGAGCTGTTTTTT.

The chain employs TRBV6-2 or TRBV6-3 and TRBJ2-7; D perhaps matches TRBD1 (5 bases). Germline lookup yields CDR1 MNHEY and CDR2 SVGEGT. V lost 2 bases to trimming and J lost 0 bases, with 14 bases between them. This CDR3 is built from 16 residues. The DNA of the CDR3 is TGTGCCAGCAGTTACGGTCCGAGACAGAGCTCCTACGAGCAGTACTTC. It specifies CASSYGPRQSSYEQYF.

The chain combines TRBV20-1 with TRBJ1-5, with a tentative D call TRBD1 (5 bases). The V gene's germline CDR1 is DFQATT and CDR2 SNEGSKA (reference sequence). Trimming shortened V by 5 bases and J by 11 bases, and 13 bases separated the two germline ends. The CDR3 contains 11 residues. CDR3 sequence: CSAGGISAQHF. The CDR3 DNA is TGCAGTGCTGGGGGGATTTCGGCCCAGCATTTT.

The chain uses TRBV2 and TRBJ1-2; D is perhaps TRBD1 (5 bases). V was clipped by 0 bases and J by 3 bases, with 8 bases between them. The CDR3 is made up of 14 amino acids. The germline CDR1 and CDR2 sequences are SNHLY and FYNNEI. The CDR3 spells CASSEARGYYGYTF. The CDR3, as DNA: TGTGCCAGCAGTGAAGCAAGGGGTTACTATGGCTACACCTTC.

The chain is built from TRBV6-2 or TRBV6-3 and TRBJ1-1, with a possible D match to TRBD1 (6 bases). Germline V CDR1 and CDR2: MNHEY, SVGEGT. V was shortened by 5 bases and J by 7 bases, with 8 bases between the two germline ends. This CDR3 has 11 amino acids. In nucleotides, the CDR3 is TGTGCCAGCAGTCCGGACAGTGAAGCTTTCTTT. Its translation is CASSPDSEAFF.

The chain recombines TRBV5-1 with TRBJ2-3; TRBD2 might be the D (6 bases). Trimming stripped 0 bases from V and 6 bases from J, with 17 bases between. This CDR3 is 16 amino acids long. CDR1 is SGHRS and CDR2 is YFSETQ in the germline V gene. The CDR3 region has the DNA TGCGCCAGCAGCTTGGACGGCGGGCGGGGCGCGGATACGCAGTATTTT. Translation gives CASSLDGGRGADTQYF.

V is TRBV5-6 and J is TRBJ2-5, with 8 positions matching TRBD2. V trimming: 0 bases; J trimming: 5 bases; junction bases outside the gene matches: 9. Germline CDR1 SGHDT, CDR2 YYEEEE. This CDR3 region has 16 residues. The CDR3 DNA is TGTGCCAGCAGCTTGGAGGGGGGACTAGGAGGGGAGACCCAGTACTTC. It specifies CASSLEGGLGGETQYF.

The V gene is TRBV7-6, the J gene TRBJ1-4; D is uncertain. CDR3 length equals 12 residues. V gave up 5 bases and J gave up 11 bases, with 12 bases separating them. CDR1 and CDR2 from the germline V gene are SGHVS and FNYEAQ. The CDR3 DNA is TGTGCCAGCAGCCCCAGCACCAGTAAACTGTTTTTT. It specifies CASSPSTSKLFF. Complete variable domain (other parts from reference TRBV7-6 and TRBJ1-4): GAGVSQSPRYKVTKRGQDVALRCDPISGHVSLYWYRQALGQGPEFLTYFNYEAQQDKSGLPNDRFSAERPEGSISTLTIQRTEQRDSAMYRCASSPSTSKLFFGSGTQLSVL.

In its sample, this clone was seen once. J is TRBJ2-5 and V is TRBV5-5; maybe TRBD1 (6 bases). This CDR3 is built from 13 residues. Germline CDR1 SGHKS, CDR2 YYEKEE (reference sequence). The germline V and J ends were trimmed by 0 bases and 9 bases, with 12 bases remaining between them. For the CDR3, the DNA is TGTGCCAGCAGCTTGGCAGGGGCGAGCGCCCAGTACTTC. It yields the protein CASSLAGASAQYF.

The chain links TRBV9 to TRBJ2-1, with no clear D. The ends were cut back, 3 bases at V and 5 bases at J, with 3 bases in the middle. Per germline, CDR1 SGDLS and CDR2 YYNGEE. The CDR3 runs 11 residues. The CDR3 DNA reads TGTGCCAGCAGCGCCCACAATGAGCAGTTCTTC. Protein product: CASSAHNEQFF.

The J gene is TRBJ1-2, the V gene TRBV11-3; D gene ambiguous. The germline CDR1 and CDR2 sequences are SGHNT and YENEEA. V lost 4 bases, J lost 4 bases, and 10 bases lay in between. The CDR3 contains 13 residues. CDR3 bases: TGTGCCAGCAGCTCCGGGTTAACCTATGGCTACACCTTC. Translation: CASSSGLTYGYTF.

This chain joins TRBV10-3 and TRBJ2-5; 9 bases line up with TRBD2. V was pared by 3 bases and J by 5 bases, with 10 bases of the junction left unmatched. This CDR3 has 16 residues. Germline CDR1 and CDR2: ENHRY and SYGVKD. CDR3 protein: CAISDPTSGRRETQYF. CDR3 coding DNA: TGTGCCATCAGTGATCCGACTAGCGGAAGGAGGGAGACCCAGTACTTC.

The rearrangement links TRBV27 to TRBJ1-2; D remains ambiguous. The V end lost 6 bases, the J end lost 2 bases, and 19 bases lay between the germline ends. The CDR3 has 16 amino acids. Germline values: CDR1 MNHEY, CDR2 SMNVEV (reference sequence). DNA of the CDR3: TGTGCCAGCAGGGAGTACCAGTCCTCTCCCAACTATGGCTACACCTTC. Translation: CASREYQSSPNYGYTF.

The rearrangement joins TRBV5-1 to TRBJ1-1; D gene ambiguous. V was clipped by 0 bases and J by 1 base, with 16 bases between them. Germline V gene data show CDR1 as SGHRS and CDR2 as YFSETQ. The CDR3 spans 17 residues. CDR3 residues: CASSLGGGLATNTEAFF. Here the CDR3 DNA reads TGCGCCAGCAGCTTGGGGGGTGGCCTTGCAACGAACACTGAAGCTTTCTTT.

V is TRBV27 and J is TRBJ2-5; 7 bases match TRBD2. There are 16 residues in the CDR3. CDR1 is MNHEY, CDR2 SMNVEV, per germline (reference sequence). The J segment lost 5 bases and the V segment lost 3 bases, leaving 12 bases of the junction unmatched. CDR3 in DNA: TGTGCCAGCAGTTTTGGGTTGGGAGGGCCGATCGAGACCCAGTACTTC. Translating gives CASSFGLGGPIETQYF.

The V call is TRBV24-1, the J call TRBJ2-3; 7 bases align to TRBD1. The CDR3 consists of 16 residues. J gave up 2 bases and V 4 bases, and 8 bases lay outside the gene matches. Germline V gene lookup returns CDR1 KGHDR and CDR2 SFDVKD. The CDR3 DNA follows: TGTGCCACCAGTGAGGTCAGGGGGTTCAACACAGATACGCAGTATTTT. Translating gives CATSEVRGFNTDTQYF.